This TCR beta chain is drawn from a study of blood T cell repertoires in COVID-19. Looking at the study overall: Samples taken during acute and convalescent COVID-19 were collected in the United States, Italy and Spain. From T cells, B-cell-depleted T cells, or PBMCs came the material, which was cDNA or gDNA.

In germline, CDR1 is DFQATT, CDR2 SNEGSKA (reference sequence). The CDR3 has 11 amino acids. Trimming shortened V by 3 bases and J by 5 bases, and 7 bases separated the two germline ends. How the authors handled the data: Counts of nucleated cells, estimated from reference gene primer amplification, were obtained. The repertoire was sequenced with immunoSEQ multiplex PCR; TCRdb's copy has only in-frame clones and lacks some. The DNA gave D and trimming, while V, J and clone size come from that table. The sample holds some 73,000 clones, approximately 71% seen once. Seattle-derived patients entered the study during active infection and were followed longitudinally.

The chain joins TRBV20-1 to TRBJ2-5, with D possibly TRBD1 on 6 matching bases. This receptor was identified in a man in his 70s with COVID-19, enrolled during active disease. Sequencing was done on a sample of peripheral blood. Here the CDR3 reads CSASQGETQYF. CDR3 bases: TGCAGTGCTAGCCAGGGGGAGACCCAGTACTTC.